The 30 T cell receptor beta chains reported below all come from one sample, sequenced in a study of response to subunit inactivated influenza vaccine. Each CDR3 protein gets one entry after TCRdb re-called the RT-PCR reads with MiXCR. The sample includes hundreds of thousands of distinct CDR3 sequences, 12% of them seen just once. The source was PBMCs from blood, collected on the day of vaccination. These receptors came from a man in his fifties or sixties who received an inactivated influenza vaccine.

The chain has TRBV20-1 and TRBJ1-3; TRBD1 matches at 7 bases. With V trimmed by 6 bases and J by 8 bases, 10 bases remained unmatched. Germline V gene lookup returns CDR1 DFQATT and CDR2 SNEGSKA (reference sequence). The CDR3 spans 13 residues. The CDR3 loop is CSARDSWKHTIYF. In DNA form, the CDR3 reads TGCAGTGCCCGGGACAGTTGGAAACACACCATATATTTT.

The chain has TRBV20-1 and TRBJ1-1; D call uncertain. The CDR3 has 12 amino acids. V was clipped by 4 bases and J by 0 bases, with 6 bases between them. Germline V gives CDR1 DFQATT, CDR2 SNEGSKA (reference sequence). For the CDR3, the DNA is TGCAGTGCTACCCTAATGAACACTGAAGCTTTCTTT. This codes for CSATLMNTEAFF.

This clonotype was counted ten times or more. The chain couples TRBV5-1 to TRBJ2-1; D ambiguous. V gave up 0 bases and J gave up 0 bases, with 7 bases separating them. The germline V gene encodes CDR1 SGHRS and CDR2 YFSETQ. CDR3 size: 15 residues. Here the CDR3 DNA reads TGCGCCAGCAGCTTGGCTCAGATCTCCTACAATGAGCAGTTCTTC. It encodes CASSLAQISYNEQFF.

The chain uses TRBV4-2 and TRBJ2-3; 10 positions match TRBD2. This CDR3 contains 18 residues. In germline, CDR1 is LGHNA, CDR2 YNFKEQ. Trimming at V came to 0 bases and at J to 0 bases, leaving 6 bases not matched to a gene. The CDR3 sequence: CASSQEASGGTSTDTQYF. CDR3 nucleotide sequence: TGTGCCAGCAGCCAAGAAGCTAGCGGGGGAACTAGCACAGATACGCAGTATTTT.

This sequence joins TRBV3-1 and TRBJ2-1, with 9 positions matching TRBD2. CDR3 length: 16 amino acids. The germline CDR1 and CDR2 sequences are LGHDT and YNNKEL (reference sequence). J gave up 7 bases and V 1 base, and 8 bases lay outside the gene matches. DNA for the CDR3: TGTGCCAGCAGCCAAGTGGCGGGAGGGCCGAGGAATGAGCAGTTCTTC. It translates to CASSQVAGGPRNEQFF.

V gene TRBV20-1 combines with J gene TRBJ2-1; D is possibly TRBD1 or TRBD2 (5 bases each). This CDR3 is built from 15 residues. V lost 4 bases and J 4 bases, leaving 17 bases between the germline ends. CDR1 is DFQATT and CDR2 is SNEGSKA in the germline V gene (reference sequence). CDR3 sequence (DNA): TGCAGTGCTACTGACCGGGGCCTACTTTACAATGAGCAGTTCTTC. As protein: CSATDRGLLYNEQFF.

This chain uses TRBV24-1 with TRBJ2-5, with a weak D call TRBD1 (6 bases). Germline lookup yields CDR1 KGHDR and CDR2 SFDVKD. The CDR3 length is 16 residues. Deletions cut 0 bases from V and 3 bases from J, with 13 bases between. The CDR3 protein is CATSDLLTTGKETQYF. The CDR3 coding sequence is TGTGCCACCAGTGATTTGCTAACTACAGGGAAAGAGACCCAGTACTTC.

This clonotype has more than one count but fewer than ten. The chain joins TRBV7-9 to TRBJ2-7; no clear D gene. Germline-derived CDR1 and CDR2 are SEHNR and FQNEAQ (reference sequence). The CDR3 loop spans 15 amino acids. V lost 6 bases and J 0 bases, leaving 15 bases between the germline ends. CDR3 sequence: CASSHRASSSYEQYF. For the CDR3, the DNA is TGTGCCAGCAGTCATCGGGCATCAAGCTCCTACGAGCAGTACTTC.

A few counts support this clonotype. The rearrangement links TRBV6-2 or TRBV6-3 to TRBJ2-7, with D tentatively TRBD1 (6 bases). Germline V gene data show CDR1 as MNHEY and CDR2 as SVGEGT. V was pared by 6 bases and J by 1 base, with 13 bases between. The CDR3 has 14 residues. The CDR3 coding sequence is TGTGCCAGCAGAGCACAGGGATATTCCTACGAGCAGTACTTC. Translated: CASRAQGYSYEQYF.

V gene TRBV28 combines with J gene TRBJ2-1; D may be TRBD1 (6 bases). This CDR3 contains 16 residues. Germline CDR1 and CDR2: MDHEN and SYDVKM. The V and J ends lost 1 base and 1 base respectively, with 11 bases between them. The CDR3 DNA follows: TGTGCCAGCAGTTTATATGGGGGCGCGTCCTACAATGAGCAGTTCTTC. Translating it yields CASSLYGGASYNEQFF.

This clonotype was detected only a few times. The chain recombines TRBV10-3 with TRBJ2-3, with TRBD2 matching 11 bases. The CDR3 spans 15 residues. The ends lost 6 bases at V and 2 bases at J; junction bases unmatched: 4. The germline V gene has CDR1 ENHRY and CDR2 SYGVKD. CDR3 DNA: TGTGCCATCAGAGGGACTAGCGGAAACACAGATACGCAGTATTTT. This encodes CAIRGTSGNTDTQYF.

The chain couples TRBV7-9 to TRBJ2-7, with 7 bases matching TRBD2. Germline V gene data show CDR1 as SEHNR and CDR2 as FQNEAQ (reference sequence). J gave up 2 bases and V 3 bases, and 7 bases lay outside the gene matches. The CDR3 consists of 15 residues. CDR3 amino acids: CASSFGPGGTYEQYF. The CDR3 DNA follows: TGTGCCAGCAGCTTCGGCCCGGGAGGCACCTACGAGCAGTACTTC.

The V call is TRBV13, the J call TRBJ2-1; TRBD2 matches 7 bases. The CDR3 has 16 amino acids. Germline loops: CDR1 PRHDT, CDR2 FYEKMQ (reference sequence). Trimming cost V 3 bases and J 4 bases; bases outside gene matches: 9. CDR3 nucleotides: TGTGCCAGCAGCTTCCCGACTAGCCCCTCGTACAATGAGCAGTTCTTC. It yields the protein CASSFPTSPSYNEQFF.

In DNA, the CDR3 is TGTGCCAGCAGCTTAGTATCCGGGACATTATACGAGCAGTACTTC. The encoded protein is CASSLVSGTLYEQYF. V usage is TRBV7-2 and J usage is TRBJ2-7, with D possibly TRBD1 on 6 matching bases. Germline V gene lookup returns CDR1 SGHTA and CDR2 FQGNSA. The CDR3 extends over 15 amino acids. V was trimmed by 1 base and J by 4 bases, leaving 14 bases between them. The full variable domain, with the rest looked up from reference TRBV7-2 and TRBJ2-7, is GAGVSQSPSNKVTEKGKDVELRCDPISGHTALYWYRQSLGQGLEFLIYFQGNSAPDKSGLPSDRFSAERTGGSVSTLTIQRTQQEDSAVYLCASSLVSGTLYEQYFGPGTRLTVT.

In its sample, this clonotype was seen a few times. The chain links TRBV10-3 to TRBJ2-3, with 9 bases fitting TRBD2. The CDR3 contains 14 residues. With V trimmed by 10 bases and J by 1 base, 6 bases remained unmatched. Per the germline V gene, CDR1 is ENHRY and CDR2 is SYGVKD. The CDR3 region is CATGRTSGTDTQYF. DNA for the CDR3: TGTGCCACGGGTAGGACTAGCGGCACAGATACGCAGTATTTT.

This clonotype has more than one count but fewer than ten. V is TRBV14 and J is TRBJ1-2, with TRBD1 matching over 7 bases. There are 16 residues in the CDR3. V was pared by 3 bases and J by 8 bases, with 15 bases of the junction left unmatched. Germline-derived CDR1 and CDR2 are SGHDN and FVKESK. CDR3 nucleotides: TGTGCCAGCAGCCATACCCGACAGGGCCCTATGAGGGGCTACACCTTC. This encodes CASSHTRQGPMRGYTF.

This clonotype was seen only a few times. The rearrangement joins TRBV29-1 to TRBJ2-1; perhaps TRBD2 as D (5 bases). In germline, CDR1 is SQVTM, CDR2 ANQGSEA. The V gene lost 3 bases and the J gene lost 8 bases, with 17 bases spanning the gap. CDR3 length equals 14 residues. CDR3 bases: TGCAGCGTTGAGGCCTTCGGGGTTGCGGATGAGCAGTTCTTC. This sequence encodes CSVEAFGVADEQFF.

The chain recombines TRBV5-6 with TRBJ2-1, with a weak D call TRBD1 (5 bases). V dropped 4 bases and J dropped 5 bases, with 10 bases sitting between them. Germline V CDR1 and CDR2: SGHDT, YYEEEE. The CDR3 totals 13 residues. The CDR3 region is CASSRQPDNEQFF. CDR3 sequence (DNA): TGTGCCAGCAGCAGACAGCCAGACAATGAGCAGTTCTTC.

This clonotype was counted ten times or more. The chain links TRBV5-1 to TRBJ2-2; tentative D call: TRBD2 (6 bases). Germline CDR1 reads SGHRS; CDR2 reads YFSETQ. The CDR3 runs to 19 residues. V was cut by 0 bases and J by 0 bases, with 18 bases left in between. The chain's CDR3 is CASSLGLGRTNSNTGELFF. In nucleotides, the CDR3 is TGCGCCAGCAGCTTGGGGCTTGGGCGGACTAATTCGAACACCGGGGAGCTGTTTTTT. The variable domain in full, completed from reference TRBV5-1 and TRBJ2-2, reads KAGVTQTPRYLIKTRGQQVTLSCSPISGHRSVSWYQQTPGQGLQFLFEYFSETQRNKGNFPGRFSGRQFSNSRSEMNVSTLELGDSALYLCASSLGLGRTNSNTGELFFGEGSRLTVL.

V and J are TRBV5-6 and TRBJ1-3, with a possible D match to TRBD1 (5 bases). Per germline, CDR1 SGHDT and CDR2 YYEEEE. The CDR3 has 16 residues. The V and J ends lost 3 bases and 3 bases respectively, with 16 bases between them. The CDR3 DNA is TGTGCCAGCAGCTGGGGAACTTGGGGGATTGGAAACACCATATATTTT. Its translation: CASSWGTWGIGNTIYF.

This clonotype was counted a few times. The rearrangement links TRBV19 to TRBJ2-1, with 7 bases lining up with TRBD1. The CDR3 length is 14 residues. Germline CDR1 LNHDA, CDR2 SQIVND (reference sequence). The CDR3 loop is CSTTRGTDYNEQFF. The CDR3 DNA sequence: TGTTCCACGACACGTGGGACAGACTACAATGAGCAGTTCTTC.

The V call is TRBV13, the J call TRBJ2-5, with D maybe TRBD2 (5 bases). The length of the CDR3 is 16 residues. V lost 1 base and J lost 2, with 14 bases in between. The germline V gene has CDR1 PRHDT and CDR2 FYEKMQ (reference sequence). In DNA, the CDR3 is TGTGCCAGCAGCTTAGCCGGGCGGGTGGGGCAAGAGACCCAGTACTTC. Translation gives CASSLAGRVGQETQYF.

The rearrangement joins TRBV6-1 to TRBJ2-7, with D unclear. Deletions cut 7 bases from V and 3 bases from J, with 19 bases between. Germline lookup yields CDR1 MNHNS and CDR2 SASEGT. This CDR3 contains 15 residues. The CDR3 here is CASTTGRLSGYEQYF. The CDR3 bases are TGTGCCAGCACCACCGGGCGGTTAAGTGGCTACGAGCAGTACTTC.

The rearrangement uses TRBV14 and TRBJ2-1, with 12 bases lining up with TRBD2. This CDR3 is 17 amino acids long. The ends lost 3 bases at V and 1 base at J; junction bases unmatched: 4. CDR1 and CDR2 (germline): SGHDN, FVKESK. This CDR3 is CASSHRLAGESYNEQFF. CDR3 DNA sequence: TGTGCCAGCAGCCACCGACTAGCGGGAGAGTCCTACAATGAGCAGTTCTTC.

The chain combines TRBV29-1 with TRBJ2-7, with D perhaps TRBD2 (7 bases). From germline, CDR1 is SQVTM and CDR2 ANQGSEA. Trimming removed 6 bases at V and 1 base at J, with 13 bases between. CDR3 length equals 13 residues. Here the CDR3 DNA reads TGCAGCGTGGGGGGGCGCGTATCCTACGAGCAGTACTTC. It is translated as CSVGGRVSYEQYF.

This clonotype was seen a handful of times. The V call is TRBV20-1, the J call TRBJ1-6, with TRBD1 as a possible D gene (5 bases). Germline V gives CDR1 DFQATT, CDR2 SNEGSKA (reference sequence). V was cut by 0 bases and J by 14 bases, with 17 bases left in between. This CDR3 contains 14 residues. Here the CDR3 reads CSARDPRQGVALHF. CDR3 DNA: TGCAGTGCTAGAGATCCGCGACAAGGGGTGGCCCTCCACTTT.

This clonotype was counted ten times or more. The chain has TRBV12-3 or TRBV12-4 and TRBJ2-7, with D unclear. Trimming left V 5 bases short and J 6 bases short, with 11 bases between. The CDR3 sequence is 12 residues long. The CDR3 DNA follows: TGTGCCAGCAGTCCAGTTTGGGGCGAGCAGTACTTC. It codes for CASSPVWGEQYF.

The V and J genes are TRBV6-2 or TRBV6-3 and TRBJ2-7, with D perhaps TRBD1 (6 bases). The ends were cut back, 6 bases at V and 2 bases at J, with 8 bases in the middle. CDR3 length: 12 amino acids. Germline values: CDR1 MNHEY, CDR2 SVGEGT. CDR3: CASRTGPYEQYF. The DNA of the CDR3 is TGTGCCAGCAGAACAGGGCCCTACGAGCAGTACTTC.

This clonotype was observed many times. This chain's CDR3 is CASSLGRGPFLTF. The CDR3 nucleotides read TGTGCCAGCAGCTTAGGCAGGGGGCCTTTTCTCACCTTC. This chain links TRBV11-2 with TRBJ1-2; TRBD1 matches at 8 bases. V shed 1 base and J 13 bases; nucleotides not matched to a gene: 8. The CDR3 length is 13 residues. Germline CDR1 and CDR2: SGHAT and FQNNGV.

V gene TRBV6-5 combines with J gene TRBJ2-3, with D possibly being TRBD1 or TRBD2 (5 bases each). This CDR3 comprises 14 residues. The V end was cut by 2 bases, the J end by 6 bases, with 12 bases between. Germline V gene lookup returns CDR1 MNHEY and CDR2 SVGAGI. The CDR3 here is CASSYRGVGDTQYF. The DNA of the CDR3 is TGTGCCAGCAGTTACAGAGGGGTTGGGGATACGCAGTATTTT.